Listed here are 15 T cell receptor beta chains from one sample, sequenced in a study of T cell responses to AZD1222 COVID-19 vaccine. This table comes from immunoSEQ multiplex PCR, and its TCRdb copy is limited to in-frame clones, with some not included. The table shows more than 85,000 clones, with approximately 90% occurring only once. The sequenced sample was peripheral blood, obtained on day 0 of AZD1222 vaccination. The receptors were sampled from an adult in good health.

The J gene is TRBJ1-2, the V gene TRBV7-9; 8 nucleotides align to TRBD1. CDR3 length equals 12 residues. The V gene end was trimmed by 5 bases and the J gene end by 13 bases; junction bases not matched to a gene: 9. Per the germline V gene, CDR1 is SEHNR and CDR2 is FQNEAQ (reference sequence). The CDR3 sequence is CASSASGQVFTF. CDR3 DNA sequence: TGTGCCAGCAGCGCCTCGGGACAGGTTTTCACCTTC. The complete variable domain, with remaining parts taken from reference TRBV7-9 and TRBJ1-2, reads DTGVSQNPRHKITKRGQNVTFRCDPISEHNRLYWYRQTLGQGPEFLTYFQNEAQLEKSRLLSDRFSAERPKGSFSTLEIQRTEQGDSAMYLCASSASGQVFTFGSGTRLTVV.

The rearrangement uses TRBV13 and TRBJ1-2; no reliable D call. The V gene lost 5 bases and the J gene lost 6 bases, with 16 bases spanning the gap. The CDR3 is 14 residues long. Germline V gene lookup returns CDR1 PRHDT and CDR2 FYEKMQ (reference sequence). The CDR3 sequence is CASSIGRGLDGYTF. The CDR3 region has the DNA TGTGCCAGCAGCATTGGCCGAGGGTTGGATGGCTACACCTTC.

V and J are TRBV18 and TRBJ1-5; TRBD1 might be the D (6 bases). This CDR3 has 17 amino acids. V was trimmed by 3 bases and J by 0 bases, leaving 15 bases between them. Germline CDR1 is KGHSH and CDR2 is LQKENI. The CDR3 coding sequence is TGTGCCAGCTCACCCCGGCGGGGACACCATAGCAATCAGCCCCAGCATTTT. Residues: CASSPRRGHHSNQPQHF.

This sequence joins TRBV2 and TRBJ1-4; D gene ambiguous. The germline V and J ends were trimmed by 4 bases and 6 bases, with 3 bases remaining between them. The length of the CDR3 is 11 residues. Germline lookup yields CDR1 SNHLY and CDR2 FYNNEI. CDR3 region: CASSVHEKLFF. The CDR3 bases are TGTGCCAGCAGTGTTCATGAAAAACTGTTTTTT.

This clone appeared a single time. J is TRBJ1-4 and V is TRBV10-3; D is possibly TRBD1 (5 bases). The germline V gene has CDR1 ENHRY and CDR2 SYGVKD. Trimming shortened V by 5 bases and J by 8 bases, and 6 bases separated the two germline ends. The CDR3 is 11 residues long. CDR3 sequence: CAISSGEKLFF. CDR3 in DNA: TGTGCCATCAGTTCAGGGGAAAAACTGTTTTTT.

V is TRBV6-5 and J is TRBJ1-5; D possibly corresponds to TRBD1 (6 bases). The CDR3 sequence is 15 residues long. The V end was cut by 8 bases, the J end by 4 bases, with 18 bases between. Germline V gene lookup returns CDR1 MNHEY and CDR2 SVGAGI. CDR3: CASGQGPIDNQPQHF. In DNA form, the CDR3 reads TGTGCCAGCGGCCAGGGGCCAATAGATAATCAGCCCCAGCATTTT.

In nucleotides, the CDR3 is TGTGCCTGGAGTGGGGCTGCCAGAAACACCATATATTTT. Its translation: CAWSGAARNTIYF. The chain is built from TRBV30 and TRBJ1-3; no firm D call. CDR3 size: 13 residues. Germline assignment: CDR1 GTSNPN and CDR2 SVGIG (reference sequence). The V and J ends lost 1 base and 5 bases respectively, with 9 bases between them.

V gene TRBV12-5 combines with J gene TRBJ2-1, with D possibly TRBD1 on 6 matching bases. CDR3 size: 16 residues. The germline V and J ends were trimmed by 0 bases and 4 bases, with 13 bases remaining between them. From germline, CDR1 is LGHNT and CDR2 FRNRAP. The CDR3 DNA sequence: TGTGCTAGTGGTTTGGTCTTTTTAGGGGGATACAATGAGCAGTTCTTC. It yields the protein CASGLVFLGGYNEQFF.

J is TRBJ1-5 and V is TRBV7-2, with 7 bases aligning to TRBD1. This CDR3 spans 18 amino acids. Germline V CDR1 and CDR2: SGHTA, FQGNSA. V was clipped by 4 bases and J by 0 bases; unmatched bases: 12. Written as DNA, the CDR3 is TGTGCCAGCAGCTCCCGACAGGGCTGGGACCTTAGCAATCAGCCCCAGCATTTT. Its translation is CASSSRQGWDLSNQPQHF.

The gene calls are TRBV7-2 and TRBJ1-1; D is perhaps TRBD1 (5 bases). V shed 2 bases and J shed 5 bases, with 9 bases lying between them. Germline V gene lookup returns CDR1 SGHTA and CDR2 FQGNSA. The CDR3 totals 13 residues. The CDR3 DNA is TGTGCCAGCAGCTTACAGGGAATGACTGAAGCTTTCTTT. Translation: CASSLQGMTEAFF.

The V and J genes are TRBV4-2 and TRBJ1-2; 7 bases align to TRBD1. Germline V gives CDR1 LGHNA, CDR2 YNFKEQ. This CDR3 region has 16 residues. Trimming took 3 bases from V and 4 from J; bases not matched to a gene: 11. The CDR3 DNA is TGTGCCAGCAGCCAGGGTCAAAGGGGGCTAGGCTATGGCTACACCTTC. It encodes CASSQGQRGLGYGYTF.

The chain is built from TRBV7-9 and TRBJ2-1; D unclear. The length of the CDR3 is 12 residues. V was shortened by 1 base and J by 8 bases, with 6 bases between the two germline ends. Germline V gene lookup returns CDR1 SEHNR and CDR2 FQNEAQ (reference sequence). This CDR3 is CASSLDWDEQFF. The CDR3 DNA reads TGTGCCAGCAGCTTAGACTGGGATGAGCAGTTCTTC.

This chain joins TRBV6-1 and TRBJ1-1; D perhaps matches TRBD1 (6 bases). CDR3 length equals 15 residues. V lost 0 bases, J lost 3 bases, and 11 bases lay in between. The germline V gene encodes CDR1 MNHNS and CDR2 SASEGT. Written as DNA, the CDR3 is TGTGCCAGCAGTGAAGCGCTTAGGGGGGACACTGAAGCTTTCTTT. It translates to CASSEALRGDTEAFF.

This clone appeared a single time. This chain uses TRBV11-3 with TRBJ2-7, with 9 nucleotides matching TRBD1. Germline CDR1 SGHNT, CDR2 YENEEA. The length of the CDR3 is 16 residues. The junction had 7 bases not matched to a gene; V was cut back by 4 bases and J by 0 bases. The CDR3 region has the DNA TGTGCCAGCAGCTCTAGCCGGACAGGGGACTCCTACGAGCAGTACTTC. Translation gives CASSSSRTGDSYEQYF.

The rearrangement uses TRBV6-1 and TRBJ1-2; D is ambiguous. The CDR3 loop spans 13 amino acids. V lost 1 base to trimming and J lost 4 bases, with 7 bases between them. The V gene's germline CDR1 is MNHNS and CDR2 SASEGT. Written as DNA, the CDR3 is TGTGCCAGCAGTGAAGGCAACAGCTATGGCTACACCTTC. Its translation is CASSEGNSYGYTF.